This T cell receptor (beta chain) was retrieved from a study of OX40 agonist ivuxolimab in advanced cancers. Libraries were prepared by immunoSEQ multiplex PCR; TCRdb keeps only in-frame clonotypes and omits some of them. This table holds fewer than 75,000 clones, 75% to 85% found once. The V end lost 1 base, the J end lost 5 bases, and 11 bases lay between the germline ends. Germline V CDR1 and CDR2: MGHRA, YSYEKL. This CDR3 has 15 amino acids. In the case of this clone: Its antigen is not identified. Within the sample, other DNA sequences also encode this same CDR3.

Study-level points and caveats: Some nonresponders likewise displayed low normalized T-cell clonal expansion. CD4+ T cells averaged fewer expanded clones than CD8+ T cells.

The chain links TRBV4-1 to TRBJ2-2, with D perhaps being TRBD1 or TRBD2 (6 bases each). This TCR came from an adult with an advanced solid tumor such as melanoma, head and neck, liver or kidney cancer. This specimen was CD4+ or CD8+ T cells sorted from blood, taken in a trial of the OX40 agonist ivuxolimab. The CDR3 sequence: CASSQVGGGTGELFF. In DNA form, the CDR3 reads TGCGCCAGCAGCCAAGTGGGGGGCGGGACCGGGGAGCTGTTTTTT.